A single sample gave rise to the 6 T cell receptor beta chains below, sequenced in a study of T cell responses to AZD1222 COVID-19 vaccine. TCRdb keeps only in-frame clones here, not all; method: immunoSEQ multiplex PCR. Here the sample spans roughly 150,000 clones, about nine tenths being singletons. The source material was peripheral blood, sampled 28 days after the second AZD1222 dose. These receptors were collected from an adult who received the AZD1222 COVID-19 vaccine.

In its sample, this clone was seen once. The CDR3 region has the DNA TGTGCCAGCATCGAGAGCTCCTACAATGAGCAGTTCTTC. This sequence encodes CASIESSYNEQFF. The chain carries TRBV6-5 and TRBJ2-1, with no clear D. Trimming pared 7 bases from V and 0 bases from J, leaving 7 bases between. This CDR3 is built from 13 residues. Germline V gives CDR1 MNHEY, CDR2 SVGAGI.

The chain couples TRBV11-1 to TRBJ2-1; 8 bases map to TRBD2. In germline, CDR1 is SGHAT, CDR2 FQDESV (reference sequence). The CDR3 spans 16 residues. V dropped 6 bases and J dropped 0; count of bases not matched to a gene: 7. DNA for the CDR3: TGTGCCAGCAGACCAGCGGGGGCAAGCTCCTACAATGAGCAGTTCTTC. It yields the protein CASRPAGASSYNEQFF.

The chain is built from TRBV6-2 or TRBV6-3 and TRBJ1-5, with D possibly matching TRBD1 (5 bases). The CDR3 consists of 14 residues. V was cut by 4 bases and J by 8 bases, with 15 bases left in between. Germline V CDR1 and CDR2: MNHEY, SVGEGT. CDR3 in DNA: TGTGCCAGCAGTTCCCGGCCACGAGGGGAGCCCCAGCATTTT. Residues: CASSSRPRGEPQHF.

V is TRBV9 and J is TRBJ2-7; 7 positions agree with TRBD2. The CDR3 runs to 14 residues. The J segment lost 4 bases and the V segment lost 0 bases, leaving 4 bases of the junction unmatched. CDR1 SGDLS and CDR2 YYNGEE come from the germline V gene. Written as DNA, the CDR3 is TGTGCCAGCAGCGTAGGCGGGAGCGGGTACGAGCAGTACTTC. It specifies CASSVGGSGYEQYF.

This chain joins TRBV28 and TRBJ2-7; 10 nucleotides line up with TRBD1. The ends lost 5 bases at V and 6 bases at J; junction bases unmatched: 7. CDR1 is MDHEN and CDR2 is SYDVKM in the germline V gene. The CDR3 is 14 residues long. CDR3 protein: CASSTGTGAREQYF. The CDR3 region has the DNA TGTGCCAGCAGTACGGGGACAGGGGCCCGCGAGCAGTACTTC.

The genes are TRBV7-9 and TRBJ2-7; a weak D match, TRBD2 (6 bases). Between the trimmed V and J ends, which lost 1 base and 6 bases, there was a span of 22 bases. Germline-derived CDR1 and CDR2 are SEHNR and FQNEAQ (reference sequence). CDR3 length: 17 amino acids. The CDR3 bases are TGTGCCAGCAGCTTAGAGGGTAGCGGTACGTTACCGGGCGAGCAGTACTTC. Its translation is CASSLEGSGTLPGEQYF. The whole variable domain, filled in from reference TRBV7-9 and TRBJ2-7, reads DTGVSQNPRHKITKRGQNVTFRCDPISEHNRLYWYRQTLGQGPEFLTYFQNEAQLEKSRLLSDRFSAERPKGSFSTLEIQRTEQGDSAMYLCASSLEGSGTLPGEQYFGPGTRLTVT.